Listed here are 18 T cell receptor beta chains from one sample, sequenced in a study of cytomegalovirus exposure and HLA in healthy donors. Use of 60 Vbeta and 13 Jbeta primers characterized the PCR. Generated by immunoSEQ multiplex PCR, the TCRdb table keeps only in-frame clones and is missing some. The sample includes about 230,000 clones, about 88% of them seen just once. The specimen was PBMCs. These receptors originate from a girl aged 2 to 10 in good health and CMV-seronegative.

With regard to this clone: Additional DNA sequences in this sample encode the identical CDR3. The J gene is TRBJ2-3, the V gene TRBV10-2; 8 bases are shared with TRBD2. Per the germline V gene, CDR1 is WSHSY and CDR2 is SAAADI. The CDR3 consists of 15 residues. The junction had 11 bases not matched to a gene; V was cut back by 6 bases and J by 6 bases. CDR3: CASRIAGSPQDTQYF. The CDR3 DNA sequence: TGCGCCAGCAGGATAGCGGGATCACCCCAGGATACGCAGTATTTT.

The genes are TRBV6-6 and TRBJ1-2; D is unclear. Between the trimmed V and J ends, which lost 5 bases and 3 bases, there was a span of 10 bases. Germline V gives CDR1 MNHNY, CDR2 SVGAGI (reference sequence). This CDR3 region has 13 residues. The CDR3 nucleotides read TGTGCCAGCAGTCCCGAGAGGTACTATGGCTACACCTTC. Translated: CASSPERYYGYTF.

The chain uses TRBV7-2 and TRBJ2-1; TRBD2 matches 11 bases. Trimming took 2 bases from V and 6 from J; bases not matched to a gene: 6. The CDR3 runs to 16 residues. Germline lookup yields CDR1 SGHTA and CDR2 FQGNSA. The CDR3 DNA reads TGTGCCAGCAGCTTAACCCGACTAGCGGGGAGCAATGAGCAGTTCTTC. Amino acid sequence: CASSLTRLAGSNEQFF.

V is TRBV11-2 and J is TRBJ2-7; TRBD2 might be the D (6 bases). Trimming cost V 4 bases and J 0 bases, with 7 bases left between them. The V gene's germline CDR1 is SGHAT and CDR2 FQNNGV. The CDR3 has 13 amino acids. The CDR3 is CASSSGSSYEQYF. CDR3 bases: TGTGCCAGCAGCTCCGGGAGCTCCTACGAGCAGTACTTC.

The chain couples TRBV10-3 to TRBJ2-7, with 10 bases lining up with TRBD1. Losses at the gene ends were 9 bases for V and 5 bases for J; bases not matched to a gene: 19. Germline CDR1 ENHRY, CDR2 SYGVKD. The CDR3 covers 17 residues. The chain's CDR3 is CAMIRDRGPSLGHEQYF. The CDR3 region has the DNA TGTGCCATGATCCGGGACAGGGGCCCTTCTTTAGGCCACGAGCAGTACTTC.

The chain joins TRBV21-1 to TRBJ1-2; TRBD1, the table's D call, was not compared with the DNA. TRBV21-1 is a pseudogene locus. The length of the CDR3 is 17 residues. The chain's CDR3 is CASSKRARGLFLSGYTF. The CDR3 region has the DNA TGTGCCAGCAGCAAACGGGCCAGGGGCCTCTTTCTTTCTGGCTACACCTTC.

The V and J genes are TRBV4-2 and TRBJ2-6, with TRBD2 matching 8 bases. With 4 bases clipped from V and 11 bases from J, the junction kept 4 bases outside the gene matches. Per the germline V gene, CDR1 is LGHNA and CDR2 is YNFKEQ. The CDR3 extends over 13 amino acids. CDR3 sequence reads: CASSPRRGDVLTF. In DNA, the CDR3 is TGTGCCAGCAGCCCTAGGCGGGGGGACGTCCTGACTTTC.

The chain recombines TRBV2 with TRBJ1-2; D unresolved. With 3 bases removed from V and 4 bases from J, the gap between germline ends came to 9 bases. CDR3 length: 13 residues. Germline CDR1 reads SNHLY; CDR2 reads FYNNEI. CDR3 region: CASSDSYGYGYTF. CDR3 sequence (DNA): TGTGCCAGCAGTGATAGCTATGGCTATGGCTACACCTTC.

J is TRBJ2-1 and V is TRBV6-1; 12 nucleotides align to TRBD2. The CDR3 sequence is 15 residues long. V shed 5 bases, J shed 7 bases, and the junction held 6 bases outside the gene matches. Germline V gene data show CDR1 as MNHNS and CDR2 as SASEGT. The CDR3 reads CASSRLAGDGNEQFF. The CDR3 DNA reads TGTGCCAGCAGTAGACTAGCGGGAGACGGAAATGAGCAGTTCTTC.

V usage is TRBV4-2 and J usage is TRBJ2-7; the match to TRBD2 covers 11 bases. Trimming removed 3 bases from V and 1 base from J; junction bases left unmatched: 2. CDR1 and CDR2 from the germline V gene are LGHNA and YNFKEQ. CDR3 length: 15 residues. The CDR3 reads CASSHGTSGSYEQYF. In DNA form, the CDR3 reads TGTGCCAGCAGCCACGGGACTAGCGGTTCCTACGAGCAGTACTTC.

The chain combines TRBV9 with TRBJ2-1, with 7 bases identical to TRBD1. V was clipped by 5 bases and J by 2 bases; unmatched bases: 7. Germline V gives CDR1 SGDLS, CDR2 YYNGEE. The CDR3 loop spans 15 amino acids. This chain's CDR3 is CASSKTRGPYNEQFF. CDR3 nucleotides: TGTGCCAGCAGTAAAACTAGGGGGCCCTACAATGAGCAGTTCTTC.

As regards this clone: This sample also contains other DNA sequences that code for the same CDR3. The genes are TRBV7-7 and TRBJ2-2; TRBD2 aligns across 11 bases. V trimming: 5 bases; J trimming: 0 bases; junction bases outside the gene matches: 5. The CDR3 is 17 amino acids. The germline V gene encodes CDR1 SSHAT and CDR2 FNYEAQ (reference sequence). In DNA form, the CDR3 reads TGTGCCAGCAGCCTCCGGACTAGCGGGCCGAACACCGGGGAGCTGTTTTTT. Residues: CASSLRTSGPNTGELFF.

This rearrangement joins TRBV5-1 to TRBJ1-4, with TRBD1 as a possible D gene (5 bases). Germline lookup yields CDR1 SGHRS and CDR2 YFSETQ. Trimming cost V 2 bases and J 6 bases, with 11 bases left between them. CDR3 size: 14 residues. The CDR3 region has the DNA TGCGCCAGCAGCTTCCAGGGCCGGGATGAAAAACTGTTTTTT. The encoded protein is CASSFQGRDEKLFF. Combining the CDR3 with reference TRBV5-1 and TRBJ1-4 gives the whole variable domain KAGVTQTPRYLIKTRGQQVTLSCSPISGHRSVSWYQQTPGQGLQFLFEYFSETQRNKGNFPGRFSGRQFSNSRSEMNVSTLELGDSALYLCASSFQGRDEKLFFGSGTQLSVL.

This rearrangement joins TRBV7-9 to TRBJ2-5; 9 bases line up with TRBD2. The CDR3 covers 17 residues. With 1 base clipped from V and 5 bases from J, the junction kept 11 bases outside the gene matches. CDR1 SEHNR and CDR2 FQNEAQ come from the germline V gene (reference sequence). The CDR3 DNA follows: TGTGCCAGCAGCTTAGTTGAGGTAGCGGGAGTTCGGGAGACCCAGTACTTC. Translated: CASSLVEVAGVRETQYF. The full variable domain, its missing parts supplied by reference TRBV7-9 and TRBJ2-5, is DTGVSQNPRHKITKRGQNVTFRCDPISEHNRLYWYRQTLGQGPEFLTYFQNEAQLEKSRLLSDRFSAERPKGSFSTLEIQRTEQGDSAMYLCASSLVEVAGVRETQYFGPGTRLLVL.

As DNA, the CDR3 is TGTGCCAGTTCACCGTCTGCGCGCTCCTACAATGAGCAGTTCTTC. Its protein is CASSPSARSYNEQFF. This chain links TRBV7-9 with TRBJ2-1; the D is unclear. CDR1 SEHNR and CDR2 FQNEAQ come from the germline V gene (reference sequence). V lost 9 bases and J 0 bases, leaving 15 bases between the germline ends. The CDR3 length is 15 residues.

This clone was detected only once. The CDR3 is CASRPDNLPRNTIYF. As DNA, the CDR3 is TGCGCCAGCAGGCCGGACAATCTCCCCCGAAACACCATATATTTT. The V gene is TRBV5-1, the J gene TRBJ1-3; D possibly corresponds to TRBD1 (5 bases). From germline, CDR1 is SGHRS and CDR2 YFSETQ. Trimming shortened V by 5 bases and J by 5 bases, and 17 bases separated the two germline ends. The CDR3 covers 15 residues.

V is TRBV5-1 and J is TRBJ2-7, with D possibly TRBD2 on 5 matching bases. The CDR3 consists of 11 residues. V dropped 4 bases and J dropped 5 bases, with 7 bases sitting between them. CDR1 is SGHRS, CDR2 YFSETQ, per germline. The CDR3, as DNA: TGCGCCAGCAGCCAGAGGGACGAGCAGTACTTC. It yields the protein CASSQRDEQYF.

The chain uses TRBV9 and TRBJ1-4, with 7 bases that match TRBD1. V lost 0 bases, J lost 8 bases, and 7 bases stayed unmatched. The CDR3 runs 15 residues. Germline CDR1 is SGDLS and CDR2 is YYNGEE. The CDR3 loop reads CASSVEQGWREKLFF. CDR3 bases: TGTGCCAGCAGCGTAGAACAGGGGTGGAGGGAAAAACTGTTTTTT.